This T cell receptor beta chain was documented in a study of T cell responses to AZD1222 COVID-19 vaccine. Study outcomes and limitations: The study found Spike-specific TCR breadth and depth rose after two AZD1222 doses.

The CDR3 consists of 15 residues. Germline V gives CDR1 SGHDT, CDR2 YYEEEE. V lost 6 bases to trimming and J lost 2 bases; unmatched junction nucleotides: 8. Only in-frame clones appear in the TCRdb table, and some are missing; sequencing was by immunoSEQ multiplex PCR. Of some 150,000 clones in the sample, 70% to 90% were seen once. Of note for this clone: The antigen remains unidentified.

The origin of this receptor is an adult in good health. The specimen comprised peripheral blood, sampled on day 0 of AZD1222 vaccination. The chain recombines TRBV5-6 with TRBJ2-3; TRBD1 matches 8 bases. CDR3 DNA sequence: TGTGCCAGCACCGCTCAGGGGGCAAACACAGATACGCAGTATTTT. Amino acid sequence: CASTAQGANTDTQYF.